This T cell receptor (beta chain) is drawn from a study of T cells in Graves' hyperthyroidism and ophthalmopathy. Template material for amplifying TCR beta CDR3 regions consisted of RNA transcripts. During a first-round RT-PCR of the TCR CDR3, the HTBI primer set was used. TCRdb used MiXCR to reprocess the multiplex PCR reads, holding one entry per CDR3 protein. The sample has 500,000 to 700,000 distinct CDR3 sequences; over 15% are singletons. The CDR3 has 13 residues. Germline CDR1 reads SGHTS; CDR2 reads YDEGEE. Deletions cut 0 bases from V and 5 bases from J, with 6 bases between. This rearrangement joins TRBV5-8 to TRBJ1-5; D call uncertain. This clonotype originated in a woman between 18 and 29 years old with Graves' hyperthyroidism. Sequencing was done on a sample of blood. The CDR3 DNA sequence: TGTGCCAGCAGCTTGGCCCCCCATCAGCCCCAGCATTTT. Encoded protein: CASSLAPHQPQHF.